The TCR beta chain under discussion was sequenced for a study of blood T cell repertoires in COVID-19 (dated by TCRdb to the early 2020s). Regarding the complete study: Samples from collaborators originated in the United States, Italy and Spain and spanned both the acute and convalescent phases of COVID-19. The repertoires were made available in a free public database intended to serve as a resource for research on the immune response to SARS-CoV-2. HLA class I and class II types, where available, came from metadata supplied by the sample provider rather than from assay-based typing. The material from the prospective study consisted of cDNA or gDNA derived from T cells, B-cell-depleted T cells, or PBMCs. The samples were drawn from the first 160 participants of the ongoing ImmuneRACE study and from 950 to 1,500 subjects provided by 6 global collaborators. Deeply sampled blood TCRbeta repertoires from subjects exposed to, actively infected with, or recovered from COVID-19 were included in the dataset. Sample metadata almost always included a de-identified subject ID, COVID-19 status, age in years and sex.

On this clone itself: Which antigen it targets is not known. Per-nucleotide qualities are absent, and no much larger clonotype sits a single base away.

TCRbeta CDR3 regions were amplified from genomic DNA by means of the immunoSEQ Assay, a bias-controlled multiplex PCR. The paper's data handling went like this. Within the assay, amplification of reference gene primers was used to estimate how many nucleated cells each sample contained. To quantify the absolute abundance of each unique TCRbeta CDR3 rearrangement, sequence reads were collapsed and filtered. For each sample, productive Simpson clonality was calculated as the square root of Simpson's diversity index across productive rearrangements. Sourced from immuneACCESS, this table was stored by TCRdb with only in-frame sequences that have V and J called. A share of the clones is absent; for the studies checked, an unresolved V gene accounts for under half, and the remainder has no known explanation. V and J calls and clone size are given by that table; D and trimming were obtained from the DNA. The sample yields about 160,000 clones; around nine tenths were counted once. The ten largest account for about 6.6% of the sample.

The investigation overall reported the following: The amount of clinical and demographic metadata varied by source and participant and was provided uncurated.

Trimming removed 4 bases from V and 1 base from J, leaving 14 bases between the germline ends. From cysteine to phenylalanine, the CDR3 is 16 amino acids long. Only CDR3 DNA is held: 48 bases, read in frame from base 1. Taken from the germline V gene (reference sequence), the CDR1 and CDR2 loops are SGHNT and YYREEE. In the prospective study, participants were roughly 18 to 100 years old, resided in 24 geographic areas of the United States, and were enrolled through a virtual design. In the prospective study, cohorts were assigned on the basis of participant-reported clinical history obtained from a screening survey and a study questionnaire. For ImmuneRACE Cohort 3, a participant was defined as recovered based on two consecutive negative NP/OP PCR tests, clearance by a healthcare professional, or resolution of symptoms. Each participant in the prospective study had whole blood, serum and a nasopharyngeal or oropharyngeal swab collected by mobile phlebotomists. Over a roughly 2-month period, participants in the prospective study had the option of providing additional blood draws and questionnaires. Prospective study blood samples were shipped either frozen or at room temperature before DNA extraction.

The source material was PBMCs or T cells enriched from blood (not recorded which). The sequence was obtained from a woman aged 45 to 65 who had recovered from COVID-19. Recombination joined TRBV5-4 with TRBJ1-4, with the D gene call left open. The CDR3 region: CASSVSGPITNEKLFF. The DNA sequence is as follows: TGTGCCAGCAGCGTGTCAGGCCCGATAACTAATGAAAAACTGTTTTTT.